The clone carrying this T cell receptor beta chain has just one count. The data stem from a study of shared clonotypes between healthy human individuals. Looking at the study overall: A few men and a couple of women, aged 18 to 49, were donors.

The study separated CD4+ cells into CD45RA+ naive and CD45RA-negative memory subsets. Genomic DNA belonging to each subset was distributed in equal measure over several immunoSEQ plates. In the authors' workflow: Junction-only immunoSEQ sequences carried no quality scores, so filtering differed. Sequenced by immunoSEQ multiplex PCR; TCRdb stores in-frame clones only, minus some. The V and J calls and clone size come from that table; D and trimming were worked out from the DNA. The table has over 1.5 million clones, under 99% seen once. The CDR3 consists of 15 residues. Germline V gives CDR1 GTSNPN, CDR2 SVGIG (reference sequence). V shed 0 bases, J shed 5 bases, and the junction held 2 bases outside the gene matches.

The V call is TRBV30, the J call TRBJ2-3; 13 bases are shared with TRBD2. This TCR was sampled from a man in his thirties or forties in good health. Sequenced input: naive CD4+ T cells sorted from blood. Subset indicated: CD45RA+ positively selected. CDR3 sequence reads: CAWSVTSGGQDTQYF. The CDR3 bases are TGTGCCTGGAGTGTGACTAGCGGGGGGCAAGATACGCAGTATTTT.